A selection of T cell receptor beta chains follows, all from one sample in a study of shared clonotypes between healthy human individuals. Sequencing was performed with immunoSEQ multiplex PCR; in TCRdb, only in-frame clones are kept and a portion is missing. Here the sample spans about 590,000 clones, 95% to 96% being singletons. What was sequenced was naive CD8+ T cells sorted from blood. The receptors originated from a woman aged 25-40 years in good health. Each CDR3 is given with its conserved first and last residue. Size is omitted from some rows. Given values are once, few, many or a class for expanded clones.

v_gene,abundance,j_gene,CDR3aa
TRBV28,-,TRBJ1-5,CASSPTGGSNQPQHF
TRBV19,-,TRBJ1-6,CASSLEQGRDSPLHF
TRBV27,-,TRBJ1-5,CASSLSTGPNQPQHF
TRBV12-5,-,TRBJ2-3,CASGLASPTSGSTDTQYF
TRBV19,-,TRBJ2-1,CASSISTGQGRYDNEQFF
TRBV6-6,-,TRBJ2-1,CASTIGSLSYNEQFF
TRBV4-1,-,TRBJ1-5,CASSHRRTSGSNQPQHF
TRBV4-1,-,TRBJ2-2,CASSQHYLLAGLGTGELFF
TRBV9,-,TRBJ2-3,CASSVDPGSEDFTDTQYF
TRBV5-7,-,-,CASSLGGGSEQYF
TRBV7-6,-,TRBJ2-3,CASSDRGLAGSGADTQYF
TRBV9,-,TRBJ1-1,CASSSTGYTEAFF
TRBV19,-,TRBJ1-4,CASSMEAGNEKLFF
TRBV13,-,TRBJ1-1,CASSSQGGGTEAFF
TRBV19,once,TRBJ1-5,CASSPRTGDDQPQHF
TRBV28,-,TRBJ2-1,CASSFLAGGQDEQFF
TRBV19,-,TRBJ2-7,CASSSTDRVPLGQYF
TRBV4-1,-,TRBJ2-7,CASSQLTRAGTSYEQYF
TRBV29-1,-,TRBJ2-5,CSVPTLDRGRAQETQYF
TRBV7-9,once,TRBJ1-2,CASSLFYGYTF
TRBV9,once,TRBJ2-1,CASSVDSGLAGLSNEQFF
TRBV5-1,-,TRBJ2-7,CASSLGAGSPYEQYF
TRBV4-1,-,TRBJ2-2,CASSPSDTNTGELFF
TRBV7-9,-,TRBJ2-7,CASSAGLADSYEQYF
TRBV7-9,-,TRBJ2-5,CASRPDAGSQETQYF
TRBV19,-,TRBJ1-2,CASSLSKLYGYTF
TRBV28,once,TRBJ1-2,CASSLRAGYGYTF
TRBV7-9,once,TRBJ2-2,CASSLTTSGRNTGELFF
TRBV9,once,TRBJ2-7,CASSGSYEQYF
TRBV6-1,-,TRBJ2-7,CASSEDYHEQYF
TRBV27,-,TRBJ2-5,CASSSDLAGASQETQYF
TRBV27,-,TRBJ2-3,CASSTRTGIYTDTQYF
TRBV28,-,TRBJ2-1,CASRALGGEQFF
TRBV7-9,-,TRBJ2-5,CASSSERDWETQYF
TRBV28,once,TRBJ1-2,CASSLPGRDGYTF
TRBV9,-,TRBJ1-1,CASSVSWGNTEAFF
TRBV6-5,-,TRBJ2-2,CAQGAGRTGELFF
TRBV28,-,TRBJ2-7,CASSLVRSYEQYF
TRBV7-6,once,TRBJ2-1,CASSLAASREQFF
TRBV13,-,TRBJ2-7,CASSIGQGRGYEQYF
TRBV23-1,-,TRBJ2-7,CASSPSANYEQYF
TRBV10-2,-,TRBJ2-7,CASSGYEENASYEQYF
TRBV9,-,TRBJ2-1,CASSEQDRTYPYNEQFF
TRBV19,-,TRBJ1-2,CATSYWTGPSGEDGYTF
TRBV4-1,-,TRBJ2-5,CASSQAGETQYF
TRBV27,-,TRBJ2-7,CASSSTGTAYEQYF
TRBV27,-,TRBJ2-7,CASSPLAGSYEQYF
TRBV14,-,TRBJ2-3,CASSQGSSSFTDTQYF
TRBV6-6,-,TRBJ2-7,CASWAGDSSYEQYF
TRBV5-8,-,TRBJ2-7,CASSEGLVEQYF
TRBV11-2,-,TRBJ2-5,CASSLEAGGWVETQYF
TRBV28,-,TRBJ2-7,CASSFSQASGTYEQYF
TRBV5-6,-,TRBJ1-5,CASSLGAGARNQPQHF
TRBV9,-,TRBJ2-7,CASSAETGGIPLEQYF
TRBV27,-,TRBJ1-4,CASSSGGGKLFF
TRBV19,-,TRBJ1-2,CASNGTVYGYTF
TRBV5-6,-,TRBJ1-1,CASSFIAGMGGRDAEAFF
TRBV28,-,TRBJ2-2,CASSLGGLAGLHVGTGELFF
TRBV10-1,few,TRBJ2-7,CASSAGSYEQYF
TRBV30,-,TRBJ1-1,CAWSYTVNTEAFF